Detailed here is one T cell receptor beta chain. Its target is not known. Data came from immunoSEQ multiplex PCR; TCRdb stores just in-frame clones and leaves some out. The sample holds just over 90,000 clones; around nine tenths are singletons and the top ten take 3.5% to 4.5%. Collection occurred without any documented infections or immune events in donors. The data are from a study of identifying expanded T cells in peripheral blood. Findings and limits, study-wide: Variance in clone template counts between approximately two-week samples significantly increased with total template count across all healthy donors. Over approximately two and four weeks, about 16.4 and 19 clones changed, versus 1.2 between replicates.

Germline CDR1 and CDR2: SGHTA and FQGTGA. The CDR3 consists of 15 residues. Trimming removed 1 base from V and 1 base from J, with 9 bases in between. Sequencing input: blood. The chain couples TRBV7-3 to TRBJ2-3; the D gene is possibly TRBD2 (6 bases). The sequence came from a person aged 18 to 69 in good health. CDR3 amino acids: CASSLSGVRTDTQYF. The CDR3 DNA reads as TGTGCCAGCAGCTTAAGCGGGGTACGCACAGATACGCAGTATTTT.